The table lists the clone carrying this TCR beta chain with a count of one. This specimen comes from a study of blood T cell repertoires in COVID-19. Study in general: T cells, B-cell-depleted T cells, or PBMCs supplied cDNA or gDNA.

This CDR3 comprises 14 residues. Between the trimmed V and J ends, which lost 5 bases and 4 bases, there was a span of 15 bases. Germline V CDR1 and CDR2: SQVTM, ANQGSEA. Original methodology: Amplification of reference gene primers was used by the study to estimate nucleated cell counts. Here immunoSEQ multiplex PCR was the method, and the copy in TCRdb shows in-frame clones only, minus some. For V, J and clone size, that table is used; D and trimming come from the DNA. The top ten clones hold 9.9% of a sample with thousands of clones, over 75% of them seen once. The chain links TRBV29-1 to TRBJ2-1; D unclear. This TCR came from a human donor in a cohort sampled during active COVID-19. The specimen was peripheral blood. CDR3 bases: TGCAGCGTTCCAGACAAGGCCTTTTACAATGAGCAGTTCTTC. This codes for CSVPDKAFYNEQFF.